This TCR beta chain is from a study of brain T cells in children with intractable seizures. J lost 4 bases, V lost 5 bases, and 5 bases had no gene match. The CDR3 is 14 residues long. Germline V CDR1 and CDR2: SNHLY, FYNNEI. On this clone itself: The antigen is undetermined.

This table comes from immunoSEQ multiplex PCR, and its TCRdb copy is limited to in-frame clones, with some not included. The sample lists 70,000 to 85,000 clones, 90% to 95% seen once, with around 25% in the top ten. Findings and limits, study-wide: Clones missing pre-surgery may reflect undersampling of that blood sample.

The clonotype was recovered from a girl aged 2-15 years with Rasmussen encephalitis and intractable seizures. The chain joins TRBV2 to TRBJ2-3; TRBD1 matches at 8 bases. Sequencing used peripheral blood, obtained at surgery. The CDR3 DNA sequence: TGTGCCAGCAGTTATCCAGGGGGCGCAGATACGCAGTATTTT. This sequence encodes CASSYPGGADTQYF. The variable domain in full, completed from reference TRBV2 and TRBJ2-3, reads EPEVTQTPSHQVTQMGQEVILRCVPISNHLYFYWYRQILGQKVEFLVSFYNNEISEKSEIFDDQFSVERPDGSNFTLKIRSTKLEDSAMYFCASSYPGGADTQYFGPGTRLTVL.